Below are 15 T cell receptor beta chains sequenced from a single sample in a study of cytomegalovirus exposure and HLA in healthy donors. Primers for the PCR totalled 60 Vbeta and 13 Jbeta. TCRdb keeps only in-frame clones here, not all; method: immunoSEQ multiplex PCR. Of 170,000 or so clones listed, about 80% are singletons. Sequencing was done on a sample of PBMCs. All receptors come from a man aged 30-40 years in good health and CMV-seropositive.

CDR3 bases: TGCAGTGCAAAAGGGGGCACTGAAGCTTTCTTT. This sequence encodes CSAKGGTEAFF. The J gene is TRBJ1-1, the V gene TRBV20-1; a possible D gene is TRBD1 (6 bases). CDR3 size: 11 residues. Germline CDR1 is DFQATT and CDR2 is SNEGSKA (reference sequence). V shed 6 bases and J shed 4 bases, with 9 bases lying between them.

This rearrangement joins TRBV5-1 to TRBJ2-5, with 7 bases aligning to TRBD1. J gave up 4 bases and V 3 bases, and 6 bases lay outside the gene matches. Looked up from germline, CDR1 is SGHRS and CDR2 is YFSETQ. This CDR3 is built from 14 residues. The CDR3 protein is CASSWDRGGETQYF. DNA of the CDR3: TGCGCCAGCAGCTGGGACAGAGGGGGAGAGACCCAGTACTTC.

The chain joins TRBV30 to TRBJ1-3, with D tentatively TRBD1 (5 bases). The germline V gene has CDR1 GTSNPN and CDR2 SVGIG (reference sequence). V was trimmed by 4 bases and J by 1 base, leaving 8 bases between them. The CDR3 consists of 13 residues. CDR3 coding DNA: TGTGCCTGGATAGGGGTTTCTGGAAACACCATATATTTT. Translation: CAWIGVSGNTIYF. Combining the CDR3 with reference TRBV30 and TRBJ1-3 gives the whole variable domain SQTIHQWPATLVQPVGSPLSLECTVEGTSNPNLYWYRQAAGRGLQLLFYSVGIGQISSEVPQNLSASRPQDRQFILSSKKLLLSDSGFYLCAWIGVSGNTIYFGEGSWLTVV.

The rearrangement links TRBV27 to TRBJ1-4, with D maybe TRBD1 (5 bases). Between the trimmed V and J ends, which lost 2 bases and 2 bases, there was a span of 12 bases. Germline CDR1 and CDR2: MNHEY and SMNVEV (reference sequence). The CDR3 contains 16 residues. The CDR3 sequence: CASSLHTGTTNEKLFF. CDR3 nucleotide sequence: TGTGCCAGCAGTTTACATACCGGGACTACTAATGAAAAACTGTTTTTT. The variable domain in full, with the rest retrieved from reference TRBV27 and TRBJ1-4, is EAQVTQNPRYLITVTGKKLTVTCSQNMNHEYMSWYRQDPGLGLRQIYYSMNVEVTDKGDVPEGYKVSRKEKRNFPLILESPSPNQTSLYFCASSLHTGTTNEKLFFGSGTQLSVL.

The rearrangement uses TRBV28 and TRBJ2-3; 8 bases map to TRBD2. Germline V gene lookup returns CDR1 MDHEN and CDR2 SYDVKM. The CDR3 is 21 residues long. J gave up 1 base and V 3 bases, and 21 bases lay outside the gene matches. The CDR3 spells CASSFKVPASAGETGTDTQYF. CDR3 DNA sequence: TGTGCCAGCAGTTTTAAGGTGCCCGCCTCAGCGGGAGAGACAGGCACAGATACGCAGTATTTT.

The J gene is TRBJ2-5, the V gene TRBV10-2, with 8 bases lining up with TRBD2. The CDR3 has 15 amino acids. Germline loops: CDR1 WSHSY, CDR2 SAAADI. Trimming removed 8 bases from V and 1 base from J; junction bases left unmatched: 9. CDR3 sequence: CASQISGAGQETQYF. CDR3 sequence (DNA): TGCGCCAGCCAAATTAGCGGGGCTGGCCAAGAGACCCAGTACTTC.

The gene calls are TRBV7-8 and TRBJ2-7; tentatively, D is TRBD2 (5 bases). Trimming stripped 2 bases from V and 0 bases from J, with 14 bases between. The CDR3 spans 16 residues. Germline-derived CDR1 and CDR2 are SGHVS and FQNEAQ. The CDR3 is CASSLSAGINSYEQYF. CDR3 bases: TGTGCCAGCAGCTTATCGGCCGGGATTAACTCCTACGAGCAGTACTTC.

V gene TRBV5-1 combines with J gene TRBJ1-1; D is possibly TRBD1 (5 bases). Trimming took off 4 bases at V and 3 bases at J, with 13 bases between the two ends. CDR1 and CDR2 from the germline V gene are SGHRS and YFSETQ. This CDR3 has 14 amino acids. CDR3 loop: CASSKGRADTEAFF. The CDR3, as DNA: TGCGCCAGCAGCAAAGGCAGGGCTGACACTGAAGCTTTCTTT.

The V gene is TRBV19, the J gene TRBJ1-5, with D unclear. Trimming left V 7 bases short and J 0 bases short, with 7 bases between. The germline CDR1 and CDR2 sequences are LNHDA and SQIVND (reference sequence). CDR3 size: 13 residues. CDR3 protein: CASTHSSNQPQHF. The CDR3, as DNA: TGTGCCAGTACCCACAGTAGCAATCAGCCCCAGCATTTT.

The chain combines TRBV4-2 with TRBJ1-1, with a tentative D call TRBD1 (5 bases). Per germline, CDR1 LGHNA and CDR2 YNFKEQ. Trimming shortened V by 0 bases and J by 1 base, and 12 bases separated the two germline ends. The CDR3 totals 16 residues. CDR3 sequence: CASSQESGGGNTEAFF. Written as DNA, the CDR3 is TGTGCCAGCAGCCAAGAAAGTGGGGGAGGGAACACTGAAGCTTTCTTT.

The chain employs TRBV5-6 and TRBJ2-1, with 10 bases fitting TRBD2. Germline values: CDR1 SGHDT, CDR2 YYEEEE. CDR3 length equals 15 residues. With 4 bases clipped from V and 5 bases from J, the junction kept 6 bases outside the gene matches. Here the CDR3 reads CASSKRTSGNNEQFF. CDR3 DNA: TGTGCCAGCAGCAAACGGACTAGCGGTAACAATGAGCAGTTCTTC.

This chain joins TRBV7-9 and TRBJ1-2; D not resolved. This CDR3 comprises 12 residues. The germline CDR1 and CDR2 sequences are SEHNR and FQNEAQ (reference sequence). Trimming removed 6 bases at V and 8 bases at J, with 13 bases between. Written as DNA, the CDR3 is TGTGCCAGCAGTTCTTTTGCGGGGGGCTACACCTTC. Protein sequence: CASSSFAGGYTF.

This clone was seen a handful of times. The chain joins TRBV5-1 to TRBJ2-1; 12 nucleotides agree with TRBD2. CDR3 length: 15 residues. CDR1 and CDR2 (germline): SGHRS, YFSETQ. V trimming: 0 bases; J trimming: 9 bases; junction bases outside the gene matches: 4. The CDR3 region is CASSLELAGGGEQFF. As DNA, the CDR3 is TGCGCCAGCAGCTTGGAACTAGCGGGAGGTGGTGAGCAGTTCTTC.

This sequence joins TRBV29-1 and TRBJ2-2; 7 bases map to TRBD1. The CDR3 is 13 residues long. Germline CDR1 and CDR2: SQVTM and ANQGSEA. V trimming: 4 bases; J trimming: 4 bases; junction bases outside the gene matches: 3. The CDR3: CSVGDSPTGELFF. The CDR3 DNA follows: TGCAGCGTTGGGGACAGCCCCACCGGGGAGCTGTTTTTT.

The chain uses TRBV2 and TRBJ1-5; 7 bases align to TRBD1. With V trimmed by 5 bases and J by 0 bases, 4 bases remained unmatched. The CDR3 sequence is 15 residues long. Germline V gene lookup returns CDR1 SNHLY and CDR2 FYNNEI. The CDR3 region has the DNA TGTGCCAGCAGTAGAGGACAGGTTAGCAATCAGCCCCAGCATTTT. Translated: CASSRGQVSNQPQHF.